Sequencing of this T cell receptor (beta chain) was carried out in a study of blood T cells in healthy people across ages. A J-beta primer mix and a sample-barcoded 5' primer were used in a second PCR of about 6 to 12 cycles. Each CDR3 protein is one row after TCRdb ran MiXCR on the 5' RACE reads. The table shows 1.5 million to 1.8 million distinct CDR3 sequences, with 40% to 45% occurring only once. Per germline, CDR1 SGHAT and CDR2 FQNNGV. The CDR3 is made up of 15 amino acids. Trimming cost V 2 bases and J 6 bases; bases outside gene matches: 7. Source material: blood. The receptor's source is a young woman in good health. The chain links TRBV11-2 to TRBJ2-3; 8 bases are a match to TRBD2. The CDR3: CASSLLSSGLDTQYF. In DNA, the CDR3 is TGTGCCAGCAGCTTACTGTCTAGCGGGTTGGATACGCAGTATTTT.